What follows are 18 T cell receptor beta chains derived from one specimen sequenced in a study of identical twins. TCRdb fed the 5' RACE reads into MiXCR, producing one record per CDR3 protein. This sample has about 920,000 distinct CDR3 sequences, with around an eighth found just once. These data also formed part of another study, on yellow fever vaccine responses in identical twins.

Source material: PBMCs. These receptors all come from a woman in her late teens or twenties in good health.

The CDR3 DNA follows: TGTGCCAGCAGCCGTGGGCACTATGGCTACACCTTC. It encodes CASSRGHYGYTF. The genes are TRBV14 and TRBJ1-2, with D unresolved. The CDR3 length is 12 residues. Germline values: CDR1 SGHDN, CDR2 FVKESK. V dropped 4 bases and J dropped 3 bases, with 6 bases sitting between them.

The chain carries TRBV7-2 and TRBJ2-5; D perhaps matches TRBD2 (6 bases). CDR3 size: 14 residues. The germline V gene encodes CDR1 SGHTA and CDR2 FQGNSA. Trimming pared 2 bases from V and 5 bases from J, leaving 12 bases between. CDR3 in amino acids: CASSLNRGRETQYF. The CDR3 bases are TGTGCCAGCAGCTTAAATCGGGGGAGGGAGACCCAGTACTTC.

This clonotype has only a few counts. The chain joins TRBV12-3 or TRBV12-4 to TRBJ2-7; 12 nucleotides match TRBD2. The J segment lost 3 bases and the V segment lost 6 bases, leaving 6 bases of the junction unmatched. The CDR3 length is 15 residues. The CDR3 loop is CASSRRLAGDYEQYF. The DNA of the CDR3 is TGTGCCAGCAGCCGGAGACTAGCGGGAGACTACGAGCAGTACTTC.

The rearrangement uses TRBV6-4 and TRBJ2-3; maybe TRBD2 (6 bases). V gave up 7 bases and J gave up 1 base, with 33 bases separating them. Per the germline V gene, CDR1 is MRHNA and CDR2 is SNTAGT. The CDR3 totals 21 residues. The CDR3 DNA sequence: TGTGCCAGCATCCCAACGGCGCGGGGACTGTCTGTTTTTTTGGGCACAGATACGCAGTATTTT. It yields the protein CASIPTARGLSVFLGTDTQYF.

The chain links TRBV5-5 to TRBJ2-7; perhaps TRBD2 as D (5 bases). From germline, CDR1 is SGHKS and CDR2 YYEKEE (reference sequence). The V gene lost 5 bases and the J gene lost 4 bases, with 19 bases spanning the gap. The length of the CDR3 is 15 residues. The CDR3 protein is CASSSQVGSLYEQYV. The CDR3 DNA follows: TGTGCCAGCAGTTCCCAAGTTGGGAGTTTATACGAGCAGTACGTC.

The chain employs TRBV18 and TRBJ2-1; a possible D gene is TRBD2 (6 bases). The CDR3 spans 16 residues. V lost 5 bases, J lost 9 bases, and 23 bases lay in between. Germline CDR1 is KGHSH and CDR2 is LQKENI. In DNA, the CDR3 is TGTGCCAGCTCAAGCTCTTCCCCGGGAGCCCCAAGTGAGCAGTTCTTC. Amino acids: CASSSSSPGAPSEQFF.

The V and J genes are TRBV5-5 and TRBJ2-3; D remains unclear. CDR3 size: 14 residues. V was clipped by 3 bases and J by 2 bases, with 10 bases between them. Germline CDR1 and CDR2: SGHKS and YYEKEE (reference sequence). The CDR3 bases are TGTGCCAGCAGCTCATCCCAACTCACAGATACGCAGTATTTT. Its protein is CASSSSQLTDTQYF.

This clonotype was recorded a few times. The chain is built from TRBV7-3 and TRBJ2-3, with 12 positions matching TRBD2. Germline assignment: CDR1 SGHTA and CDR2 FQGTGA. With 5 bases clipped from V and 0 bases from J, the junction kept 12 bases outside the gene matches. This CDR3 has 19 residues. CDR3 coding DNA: TGTGCCAGCAGCCTCGGGCTAGCGGGAGGGCTTACTAGCACAGATACGCAGTATTTT. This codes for CASSLGLAGGLTSTDTQYF.

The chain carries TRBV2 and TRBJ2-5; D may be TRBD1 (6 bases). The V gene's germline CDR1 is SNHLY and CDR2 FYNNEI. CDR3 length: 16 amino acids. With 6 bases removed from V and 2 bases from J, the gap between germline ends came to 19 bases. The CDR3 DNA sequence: TGTGCCAGCAGCACAGGGTCCCCCGCTAGACAAGAGACCCAGTACTTC. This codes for CASSTGSPARQETQYF.

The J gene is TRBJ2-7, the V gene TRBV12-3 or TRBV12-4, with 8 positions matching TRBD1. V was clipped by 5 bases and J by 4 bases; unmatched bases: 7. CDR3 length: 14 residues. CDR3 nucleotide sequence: TGTGCCAGCAGTCGCAACAGGGGGGTTTACGAGCAGTACTTC. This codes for CASSRNRGVYEQYF.

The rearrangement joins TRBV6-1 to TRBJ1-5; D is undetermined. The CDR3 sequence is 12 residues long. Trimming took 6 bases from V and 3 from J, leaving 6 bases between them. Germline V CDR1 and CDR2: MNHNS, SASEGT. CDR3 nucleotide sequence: TGTGCCAGCAGGGACCCCAATCAGCCCCAGCATTTT. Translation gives CASRDPNQPQHF.

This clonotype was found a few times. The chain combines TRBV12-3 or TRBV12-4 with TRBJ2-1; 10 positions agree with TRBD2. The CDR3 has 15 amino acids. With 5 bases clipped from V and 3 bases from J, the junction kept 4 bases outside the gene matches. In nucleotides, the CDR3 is TGTGCCAGCAGTACATCTAGCGGGGGCTACAATGAGCAGTTCTTC. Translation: CASSTSSGGYNEQFF.

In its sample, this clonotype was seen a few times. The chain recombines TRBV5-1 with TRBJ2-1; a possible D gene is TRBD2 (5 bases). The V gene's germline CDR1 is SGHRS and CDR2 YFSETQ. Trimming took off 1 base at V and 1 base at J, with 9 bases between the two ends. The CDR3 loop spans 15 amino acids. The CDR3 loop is CASSLWEQSYNEQFF. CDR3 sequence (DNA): TGCGCCAGCAGCTTGTGGGAGCAGTCCTACAATGAGCAGTTCTTC.

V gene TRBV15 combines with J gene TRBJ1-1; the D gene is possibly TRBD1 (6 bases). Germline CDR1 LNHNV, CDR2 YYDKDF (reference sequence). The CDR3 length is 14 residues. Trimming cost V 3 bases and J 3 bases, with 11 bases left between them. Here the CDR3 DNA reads TGTGCCACCAGCAGGGAACAGGGTCACACTGAAGCTTTCTTT. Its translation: CATSREQGHTEAFF.

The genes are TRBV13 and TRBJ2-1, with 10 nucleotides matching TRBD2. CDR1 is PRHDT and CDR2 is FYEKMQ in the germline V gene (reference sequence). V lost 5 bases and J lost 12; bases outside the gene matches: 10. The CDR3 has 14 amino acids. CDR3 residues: CASSPGLAGVLQFF. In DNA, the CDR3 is TGTGCCAGCAGCCCCGGCCTAGCGGGAGTTCTGCAGTTCTTC.

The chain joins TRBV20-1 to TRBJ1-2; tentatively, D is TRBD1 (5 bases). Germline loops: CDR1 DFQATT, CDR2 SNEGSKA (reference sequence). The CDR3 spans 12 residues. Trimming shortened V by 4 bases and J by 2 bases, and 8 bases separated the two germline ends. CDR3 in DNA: TGCAGTGCTAACGAGGGGAACTATGGCTACACCTTC. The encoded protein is CSANEGNYGYTF.

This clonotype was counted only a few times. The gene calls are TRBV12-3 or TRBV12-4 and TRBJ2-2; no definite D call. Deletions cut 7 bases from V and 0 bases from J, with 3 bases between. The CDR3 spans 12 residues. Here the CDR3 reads CASTTNTGELFF. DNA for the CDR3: TGTGCCAGCACGACGAACACCGGGGAGCTGTTTTTT.

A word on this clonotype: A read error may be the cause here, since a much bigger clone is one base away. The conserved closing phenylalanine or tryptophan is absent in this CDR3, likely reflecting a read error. CDR3 nucleotides: TGCAGCGTCCCGGGACGGCGACATGGCTACACCATC. It is translated as CSVPGRRHGYTI. V gene TRBV29-1 combines with J gene TRBJ1-2; D may be TRBD1 (5 bases). Germline V gene sequence: CDR1 SQVTM, CDR2 ANQGSEA. The CDR3 length is 12 residues. Trimming left V 6 bases short and J 6 bases short, with 14 bases between.